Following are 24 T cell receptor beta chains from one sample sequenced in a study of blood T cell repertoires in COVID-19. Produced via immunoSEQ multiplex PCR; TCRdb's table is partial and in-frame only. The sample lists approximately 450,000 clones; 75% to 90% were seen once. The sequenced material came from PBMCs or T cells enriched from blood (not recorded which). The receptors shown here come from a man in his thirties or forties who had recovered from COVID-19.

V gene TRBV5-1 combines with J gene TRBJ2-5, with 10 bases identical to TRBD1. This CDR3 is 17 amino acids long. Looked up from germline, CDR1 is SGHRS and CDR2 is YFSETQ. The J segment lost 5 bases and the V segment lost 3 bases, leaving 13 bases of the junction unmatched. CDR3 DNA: TGCGCCAGCAGCTCGCCGACCCCGGACAGGGGGGCGGAGACCCAGTACTTC. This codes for CASSSPTPDRGAETQYF.

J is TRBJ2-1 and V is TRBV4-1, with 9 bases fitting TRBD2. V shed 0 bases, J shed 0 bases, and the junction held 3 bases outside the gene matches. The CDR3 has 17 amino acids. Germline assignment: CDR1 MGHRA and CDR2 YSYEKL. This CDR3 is CASSQDGSGSSYNEQFF. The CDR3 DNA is TGCGCCAGCAGCCAAGATGGTAGCGGGAGCTCCTACAATGAGCAGTTCTTC.

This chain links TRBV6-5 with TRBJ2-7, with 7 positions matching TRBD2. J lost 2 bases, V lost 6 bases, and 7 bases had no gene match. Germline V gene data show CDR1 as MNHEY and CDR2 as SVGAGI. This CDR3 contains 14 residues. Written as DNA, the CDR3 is TGTGCCAGCAGGAGAACCGGGACTACCTACGAGCAGTACTTC. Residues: CASRRTGTTYEQYF.

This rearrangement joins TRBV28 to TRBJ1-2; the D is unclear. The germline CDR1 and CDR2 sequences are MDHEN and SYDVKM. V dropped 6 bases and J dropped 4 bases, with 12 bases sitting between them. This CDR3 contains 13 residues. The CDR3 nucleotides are TGTGCCAGCAGGACCGGGGATATCTATGGCTACACCTTC. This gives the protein CASRTGDIYGYTF.

CDR3 sequence reads: CASSPLTGGLNTEAFF. The CDR3, as DNA: TGTGCCAGCAGCCCCCTTACAGGGGGCCTGAACACTGAAGCTTTCTTT. The rearrangement joins TRBV11-2 to TRBJ1-1, with 9 bases lining up with TRBD1. CDR3 length: 16 amino acids. Germline values: CDR1 SGHAT, CDR2 FQNNGV. With 5 bases clipped from V and 0 bases from J, the junction kept 7 bases outside the gene matches.

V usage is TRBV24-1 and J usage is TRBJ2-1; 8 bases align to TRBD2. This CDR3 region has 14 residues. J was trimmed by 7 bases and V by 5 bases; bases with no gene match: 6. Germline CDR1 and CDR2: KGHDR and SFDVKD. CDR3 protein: CATSAASGLNEQFF. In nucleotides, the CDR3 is TGTGCCACCAGTGCGGCTAGCGGGCTGAATGAGCAGTTCTTC.

CDR3 sequence: CASSSEASGKGEQYF. As DNA, the CDR3 is TGTGCCAGCAGTTCCGAGGCTAGCGGAAAGGGCGAGCAGTACTTC. This chain links TRBV28 with TRBJ2-7, with TRBD2 matching over 7 bases. This CDR3 spans 15 amino acids. Germline V gives CDR1 MDHEN, CDR2 SYDVKM. The V segment lost 4 bases and the J segment 6 bases; nucleotides outside the gene matches: 12.

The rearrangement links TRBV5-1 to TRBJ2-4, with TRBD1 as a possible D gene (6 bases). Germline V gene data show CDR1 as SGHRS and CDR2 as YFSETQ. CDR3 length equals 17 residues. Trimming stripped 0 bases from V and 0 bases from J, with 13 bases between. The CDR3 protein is CASSLGQGILAKNIQYF. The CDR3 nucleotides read TGCGCCAGCAGCTTGGGGCAGGGGATCTTAGCCAAAAACATTCAGTACTTC.

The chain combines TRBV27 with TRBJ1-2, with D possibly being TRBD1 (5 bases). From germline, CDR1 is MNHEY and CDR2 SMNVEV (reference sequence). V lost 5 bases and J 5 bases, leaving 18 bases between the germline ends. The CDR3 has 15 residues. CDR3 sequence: CASSRQNPDLYGYTF. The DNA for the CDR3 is TGTGCCAGCAGTAGACAGAACCCCGATCTTTATGGCTACACCTTC.

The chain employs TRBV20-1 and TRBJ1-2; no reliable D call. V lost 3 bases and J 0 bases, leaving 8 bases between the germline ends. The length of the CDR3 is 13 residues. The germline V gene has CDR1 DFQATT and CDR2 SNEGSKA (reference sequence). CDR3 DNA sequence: TGCAGTGCTAGTTGGAGAGCTAACTATGGCTACACCTTC. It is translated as CSASWRANYGYTF.

The CDR3 is CASSTDRGNTIYF. DNA of the CDR3: TGTGCCAGTAGTACCGATCGGGGAAACACCATATATTTT. J is TRBJ1-3 and V is TRBV19; D remains unclear. CDR1 and CDR2 (germline): LNHDA, SQIVND (reference sequence). This CDR3 has 13 residues. The ends were cut back, 4 bases at V and 4 bases at J, with 8 bases in the middle.

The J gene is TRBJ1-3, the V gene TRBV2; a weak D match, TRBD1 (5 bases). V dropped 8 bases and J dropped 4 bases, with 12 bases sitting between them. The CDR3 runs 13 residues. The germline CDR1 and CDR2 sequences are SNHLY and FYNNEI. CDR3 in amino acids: CASRDGGGNTIYF. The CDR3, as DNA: TGTGCCAGCCGAGACGGGGGAGGAAACACCATATATTTT. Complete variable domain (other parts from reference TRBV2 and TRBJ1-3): EPEVTQTPSHQVTQMGQEVILRCVPISNHLYFYWYRQILGQKVEFLVSFYNNEISEKSEIFDDQFSVERPDGSNFTLKIRSTKLEDSAMYFCASRDGGGNTIYFGEGSWLTVV.

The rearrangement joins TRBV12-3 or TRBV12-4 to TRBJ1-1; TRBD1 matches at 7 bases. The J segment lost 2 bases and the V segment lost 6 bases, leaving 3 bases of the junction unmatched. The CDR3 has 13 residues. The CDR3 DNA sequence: TGTGCCAGCAGGCGACAGGGCAACACTGAAGCTTTCTTT. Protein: CASRRQGNTEAFF.

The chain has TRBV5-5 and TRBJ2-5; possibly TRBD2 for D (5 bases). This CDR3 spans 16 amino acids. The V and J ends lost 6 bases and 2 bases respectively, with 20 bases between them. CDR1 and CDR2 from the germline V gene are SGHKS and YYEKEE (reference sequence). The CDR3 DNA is TGTGCCAGCATCCCGGGGTTGGCCGGAACACAAGAGACCCAGTACTTC. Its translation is CASIPGLAGTQETQYF.

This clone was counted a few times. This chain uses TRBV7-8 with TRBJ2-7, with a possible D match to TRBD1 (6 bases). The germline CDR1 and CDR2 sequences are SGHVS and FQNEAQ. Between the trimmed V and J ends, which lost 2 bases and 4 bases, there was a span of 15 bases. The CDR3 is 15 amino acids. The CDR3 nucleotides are TGTGCCAGCAGCTTATTTCCTCAGGGGCGGTACGAGCAGTACTTC. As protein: CASSLFPQGRYEQYF.

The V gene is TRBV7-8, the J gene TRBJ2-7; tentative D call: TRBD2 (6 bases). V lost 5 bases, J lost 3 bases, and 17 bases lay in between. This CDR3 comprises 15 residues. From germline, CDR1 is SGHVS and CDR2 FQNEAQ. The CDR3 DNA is TGTGCCAGCAGCCCCAGGGAGGCCCCCTTCTACGAGCAGTACTTC. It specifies CASSPREAPFYEQYF.

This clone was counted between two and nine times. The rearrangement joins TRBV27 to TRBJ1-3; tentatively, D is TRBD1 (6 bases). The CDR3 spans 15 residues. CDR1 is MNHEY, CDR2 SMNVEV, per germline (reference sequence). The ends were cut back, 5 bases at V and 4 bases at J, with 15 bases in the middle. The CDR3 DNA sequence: TGTGCCAGCAGTCTCACAGGGATCCCCGGAAACACCATATATTTT. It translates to CASSLTGIPGNTIYF.

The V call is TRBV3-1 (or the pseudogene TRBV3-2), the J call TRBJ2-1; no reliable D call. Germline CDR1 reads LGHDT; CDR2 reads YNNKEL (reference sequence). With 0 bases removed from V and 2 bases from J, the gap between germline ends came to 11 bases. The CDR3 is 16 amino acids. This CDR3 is CASSQERGFTYNEQFF. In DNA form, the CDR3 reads TGTGCCAGCAGCCAAGAACGAGGTTTTACCTACAATGAGCAGTTCTTC.

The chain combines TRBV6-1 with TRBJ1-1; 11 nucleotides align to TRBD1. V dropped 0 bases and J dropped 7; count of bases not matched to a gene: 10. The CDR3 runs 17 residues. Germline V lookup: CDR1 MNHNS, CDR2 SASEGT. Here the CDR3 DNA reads TGTGCCAGCAGTGAAGCGGGGTTAGGGACAGGGGGTGTTGAAGCTTTCTTT. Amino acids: CASSEAGLGTGGVEAFF.

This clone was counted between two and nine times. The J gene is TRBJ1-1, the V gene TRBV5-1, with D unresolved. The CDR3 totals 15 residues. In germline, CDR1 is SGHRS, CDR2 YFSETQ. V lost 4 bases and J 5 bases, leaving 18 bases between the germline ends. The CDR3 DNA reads TGCGCCAGCAGCCCCATTTGGGCCCGAGAGACTGAAGCTTTCTTT. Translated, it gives CASSPIWARETEAFF.

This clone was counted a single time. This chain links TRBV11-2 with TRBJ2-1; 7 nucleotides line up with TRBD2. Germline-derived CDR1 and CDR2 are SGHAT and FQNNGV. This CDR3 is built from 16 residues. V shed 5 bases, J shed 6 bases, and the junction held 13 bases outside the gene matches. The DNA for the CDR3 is TGTGCCAGCAGCCCACAGCGGGATCTCCTTGTCAATGAGCAGTTCTTC. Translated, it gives CASSPQRDLLVNEQFF.

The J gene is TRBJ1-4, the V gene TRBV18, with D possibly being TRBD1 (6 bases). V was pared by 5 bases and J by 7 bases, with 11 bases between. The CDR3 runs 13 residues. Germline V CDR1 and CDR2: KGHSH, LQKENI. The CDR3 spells CASSSKTGEKLFF. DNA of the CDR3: TGTGCCAGCTCATCTAAGACAGGTGAAAAACTGTTTTTT.

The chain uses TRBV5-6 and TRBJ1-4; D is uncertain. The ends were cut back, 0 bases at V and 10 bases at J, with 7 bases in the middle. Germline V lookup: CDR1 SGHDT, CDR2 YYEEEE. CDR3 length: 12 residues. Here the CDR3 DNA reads TGTGCCAGCAGCTTGGACAGTCGAAAACTGTTTTTT. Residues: CASSLDSRKLFF. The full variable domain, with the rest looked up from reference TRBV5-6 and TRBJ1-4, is DAGVTQSPTHLIKTRGQQVTLRCSPKSGHDTVSWYQQALGQGPQFIFQYYEEEERQRGNFPDRFSGHQFPNYSSELNVNALLLGDSALYLCASSLDSRKLFFGSGTQLSVL.

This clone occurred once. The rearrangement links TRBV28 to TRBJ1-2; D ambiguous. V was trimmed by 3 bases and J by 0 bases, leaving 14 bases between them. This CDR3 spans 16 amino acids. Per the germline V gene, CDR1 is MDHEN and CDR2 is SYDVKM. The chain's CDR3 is CASSLGLREPNYGYTF. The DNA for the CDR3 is TGTGCCAGCAGTTTGGGTTTGAGGGAGCCTAACTATGGCTACACCTTC.